This paragraph covers one TCR beta chain sequence. The V gene end was trimmed by 1 base and the J gene end by 0 bases; junction bases not matched to a gene: 7. Germline V gene data show CDR1 as SGHRS and CDR2 as YFSETQ. The CDR3 runs 18 residues. The sample is drawn from a study of blood T cell repertoires in COVID-19. Per the original methods: Reference gene primer amplification in the assay estimated nucleated cell counts. The assay was immunoSEQ multiplex PCR, and TCRdb's table has in-frame clones only and misses some. The D gene and trimming were derived from the DNA, and the V and J assignments and clone size from that table. The table shows 250,000 or so clones, with roughly four fifths occurring only once. Those enrolled, adults aged about 18 to 89 years, came from some 23 US areas. Participants were placed into cohorts based on the clinical history they reported. Those designated as exposed participants met a COVID-19 case within 2 weeks before study entry.

The receptor's source is a woman in her forties who had been exposed to COVID-19. Input material: PBMCs or T cells enriched from blood (not recorded which). The J gene is TRBJ2-7, the V gene TRBV5-1; TRBD2 matches at 13 bases. CDR3 DNA: TGCGCCAGCAGCTTGATGACTAGCGGGGGGCCGACCTCCTACGAGCAGTACTTC. Translated: CASSLMTSGGPTSYEQYF.